This entry concerns a single T cell receptor beta chain. This sample was taken from a study of blood T cell repertoires in COVID-19. Germline V CDR1 and CDR2: MNHNS, SASEGT. This CDR3 is built from 15 residues. The V gene end was trimmed by 1 base and the J gene end by 9 bases; junction bases not matched to a gene: 7. Here immunoSEQ multiplex PCR was the method, and the copy in TCRdb shows in-frame clones only, minus some. This table holds under 350,000 clones, around 89% found once. This chain links TRBV6-1 with TRBJ2-1; 9 bases agree with TRBD2. This TCR derives from a middle-aged man with acute or convalescent COVID-19. The sequenced sample consisted of peripheral blood. This chain's CDR3 is CASSEVGAGGREQFF. In DNA form, the CDR3 reads TGTGCCAGCAGTGAAGTTGGAGCGGGGGGCCGTGAGCAGTTCTTC.